These T cell receptor beta chains were read from a single sample in a study of T cell responses to AZD1222 COVID-19 vaccine. Using immunoSEQ multiplex PCR, the repertoire was profiled, and TCRdb retains in-frame clones only, with some absent. The sample has about 69,000 clones, less than 90% seen once. Specimen: peripheral blood, collected 28 days after the second AZD1222 dose. The source of these receptors is an adult who received the AZD1222 COVID-19 vaccine. CDR3s include the opening cysteine and the closing phenylalanine or tryptophan. The D gene is left open where the match is weak. The size of a clone is reported for some rows only, either as once, few or many, or as a class for expanded clones.

j_gene	d_gene	abundance	v_gene	CDR3aa	CDR3nt
TRBJ2-7	-	-	TRBV29-1	CSVGQGRRNEQYF	TGCAGCGTTGGTCAGGGTAGGCGTAACGAGCAGTACTTC
TRBJ2-7	-	-	TRBV6-5	CASSYSPVPYEQYF	TGTGCCAGCAGTTACTCCCCAGTCCCCTACGAGCAGTACTTC
TRBJ2-7	TRBD1	-	TRBV5-6	CASRGTDSSYEQYF	TGTGCCAGCAGGGGGACAGACAGTTCCTACGAGCAGTACTTC
TRBJ2-2	TRBD1	-	TRBV9	CASSVGDRIIGELFF	TGTGCCAGCAGCGTAGGGGACAGGATAATCGGGGAGCTGTTTTTT
TRBJ2-7	-	-	TRBV2	CATRGGAEQYF	TGTGCCACCAGGGGGGGGGCCGAGCAGTACTTC
TRBJ1-6	-	medium-sized	TRBV15	CATSRGQTDNSPLHF	TGTGCCACCAGCAGAGGCCAGACCGATAATTCACCCCTCCACTTT
TRBJ1-1	TRBD1	once	TRBV5-1	CASSQGQLNTEAFF	TGCGCCAGCAGCCAGGGACAGTTGAACACTGAAGCTTTCTTT
TRBJ2-2	TRBD1	-	TRBV2	CASSEVTGQTGELFF	TGTGCCAGCAGTGAAGTGACAGGGCAAACCGGGGAGCTGTTTTTT
TRBJ1-2	-	-	TRBV30	CAWSVRVPPGDGYTF	TGTGCCTGGAGTGTACGGGTCCCTCCAGGAGATGGCTACACCTTC
TRBJ1-1	-	-	TRBV2	CATSYYTEAFF	TGTGCCACCTCATACTACACTGAAGCTTTCTTT
TRBJ1-2	-	-	TRBV4-2	CASSQDLFEGGYTF	TGTGCCAGCAGCCAAGATCTCTTCGAGGGTGGCTACACCTTC
TRBJ2-1	-	few	TRBV24-1	CATSDFGTEQFF	TGTGCCACCAGTGATTTTGGGACAGAGCAGTTCTTC
TRBJ1-6	-	once	TRBV9	CASSVTGRNSPLHF	TGTGCCAGCAGCGTAACTGGACGCAATTCACCCCTCCACTTT
TRBJ2-5	-	-	TRBV7-6	CASSSPPAVLGETQYF	TGTGCCAGCAGCTCCCCCCCAGCGGTCCTAGGGGAGACCCAGTACTTC
TRBJ1-1	TRBD1	-	TRBV27	CASSQTGSPFTEAFF	TGTGCCAGCAGTCAGACAGGGAGTCCGTTTACTGAAGCTTTCTTT
TRBJ1-1	-	few	TRBV2	CAITTWEAFF	TGTGCCATTACGACATGGGAAGCTTTCTTT
TRBJ1-4	-	-	TRBV6-5	CASSPTGLVEKLFF	TGTGCCAGCAGTCCTACAGGGTTGGTTGAAAAACTGTTTTTT
TRBJ2-3	TRBD2	-	TRBV5-1	CASSYSGGAGTDTQYF	TGCGCCAGCAGCTATAGCGGGGGGGCCGGCACAGATACGCAGTATTTT
TRBJ2-7	-	-	TRBV27	CASSLLPGQISYEQYF	TGTGCCAGCAGTTTACTACCTGGACAGATCTCCTACGAGCAGTACTTC
TRBJ1-3	-	-	TRBV27	CASSPNSGNTIYF	TGTGCCAGCAGTCCGAACTCTGGAAACACCATATATTTT
TRBJ1-1	-	-	TRBV10-3	CAIRKGGTEAFF	TGTGCCATCAGAAAGGGGGGAACTGAAGCTTTCTTT
TRBJ1-4	TRBD1	once	TRBV9	CASSAQGQRNEKLFF	TGTGCCAGCAGCGCCCAGGGACAGAGGAATGAAAAACTGTTTTTT
TRBJ1-1	TRBD1	-	TRBV19	CASNQGALNTEAFF	TGTGCCAGTAACCAGGGGGCTTTGAACACTGAAGCTTTCTTT
TRBJ1-2	-	-	TRBV27	CASSGAANYGYTF	TGTGCCAGCAGCGGGGCAGCTAACTATGGCTACACCTTC
TRBJ1-2	-	-	TRBV11-2	CASSLILGFDSPGLYTF	TGTGCCAGCAGCTTAATTCTTGGTTTCGATTCCCCCGGGTTATACACCTTC
TRBJ1-1	TRBD1	-	TRBV6-5	CASTDRGLTEAFF	TGTGCCAGCACCGACAGGGGTTTAACTGAAGCTTTCTTT
TRBJ2-7	-	few	TRBV2	CASSYNVPYEQYF	TGTGCCAGCAGTTACAACGTGCCCTACGAGCAGTACTTC
TRBJ1-5	TRBD1	few	TRBV2	CASREAGGSNQPQHF	TGTGCCAGCAGGGAAGCAGGGGGCTCCAATCAGCCCCAGCATTTT
TRBJ2-3	TRBD2	-	TRBV3-1/TRBV3-2	CASSRTRRTDTQYF	TGTGCCAGCAGCCGGACTAGGAGGACAGATACGCAGTATTTT
TRBJ2-5	-	-	TRBV7-3	CASSTDGVGTQYF	TGTGCCAGCAGCACGGACGGGGTGGGGACCCAGTACTTC
TRBJ2-7	-	-	TRBV5-8	CASKIGGKYEQYF	TGTGCCAGCAAGATCGGGGGTAAATACGAGCAGTACTTC
TRBJ2-5	-	-	TRBV18	CASSPPGFETQYF	TGTGCCAGCTCACCACCAGGGTTTGAGACCCAGTACTTC
TRBJ1-1	-	-	TRBV11-1	CASSLEPGLADTEAFF	TGTGCCAGCAGCTTAGAGCCGGGGCTGGCGGACACTGAAGCTTTCTTT
TRBJ2-5	-	-	TRBV20-1	CSARSEETQYF	TGCAGTGCTAGGTCCGAAGAGACCCAGTACTTC
TRBJ2-2	-	-	TRBV4-2	CASSLDLTITGELFF	TGTGCCAGCAGCCTAGATCTGACAATAACCGGGGAGCTGTTTTTT
TRBJ1-5	-	few	TRBV3-1/TRBV3-2	CASSPYSNQPQHF	TGTGCCAGCAGCCCGTACAGTAATCAGCCCCAGCATTTT
TRBJ2-7	-	-	TRBV11-2	CASSSWGPTDEQYF	TGTGCCAGCAGCTCCTGGGGACCGACCGACGAGCAGTACTTC
TRBJ2-3	TRBD2	-	TRBV9	CASSAGGGPDTQYF	TGTGCCAGCAGTGCGGGAGGGGGTCCAGATACGCAGTATTTT
TRBJ2-1	-	few	TRBV5-1	CASSSTVGSLTSYNEQFF	TGCGCCAGCAGCTCTACCGTCGGCTCCCTTACCTCCTACAATGAGCAGTTCTTC
TRBJ2-5	TRBD2	-	TRBV6-5	CASSYSLRGRGETQYF	TGTGCCAGCAGTTACTCCCTCCGCGGGAGGGGGGAGACCCAGTACTTC
TRBJ2-7	-	-	TRBV5-4	CASSLALGRQYEQYF	TGTGCCAGCAGCTTGGCCCTCGGCAGACAATACGAGCAGTACTTC
TRBJ1-1	-	-	TRBV11-2	CASSSGRVSTEAFF	TGTGCCAGCAGCTCCGGAAGGGTGAGCACTGAAGCTTTCTTT
TRBJ2-7	-	-	TRBV7-9	CASSLEGGGWPHYEQYF	TGTGCCAGCAGCTTAGAAGGTGGAGGTTGGCCTCACTACGAGCAGTACTTC
TRBJ2-4	-	-	TRBV4-1	CASSQPPGHGPGGKNIQYF	TGCGCCAGCAGCCAACCTCCGGGACACGGACCCGGCGGCAAAAACATTCAGTACTTC
TRBJ1-5	-	-	TRBV9	CASSVGDSNQPQHF	TGTGCCAGCAGCGTAGGGGACAGCAATCAGCCCCAGCATTTT
TRBJ1-4	-	-	TRBV29-1	CSVVGGAFNEKLFF	TGCAGCGTTGTGGGGGGGGCCTTTAATGAAAAACTGTTTTTT
TRBJ2-7	-	-	TRBV7-9	CASSLGGGEQYF	TGTGCCAGCAGCTTAGGTGGAGGCGAGCAGTACTTC
TRBJ1-5	-	-	TRBV7-2	CASSYSGNQPQHF	TGTGCCAGCAGTTACAGCGGCAATCAGCCCCAGCATTTT
TRBJ2-5	TRBD1	-	TRBV20-1	CSASNLWGQQETQYF	TGCAGTGCTAGTAATTTGTGGGGACAGCAAGAGACCCAGTACTTC
TRBJ1-2	-	-	TRBV10-3	CAIYGGGNYGYTF	TGTGCCATTTACGGGGGCGGAAACTATGGCTACACCTTC
TRBJ2-3	TRBD2	-	TRBV14	CASSPKYLGKGLVMTDTQYF	TGTGCCAGCAGCCCAAAATACTTGGGAAAAGGACTAGTGATGACAGATACGCAGTATTTT